A single sample gave rise to the 30 T cell receptor beta chains below, sequenced in a study of siplizumab effects on memory and regulatory T cells. Profiled with immunoSEQ multiplex PCR; TCRdb holds only in-frame clones, not every one. The sample includes approximately 60,000 clones, around 96% seen only once; the top ten take about 0.091%. The specimen was naive CD8+ T cells sorted from blood. These receptors were collected from a human donor in good health.

The chain combines TRBV19 with TRBJ2-7, with TRBD2 matching 11 bases. After removal of 9 bases from V and 2 bases from J, the junction contained 6 bases not matched to a gene. CDR1 is LNHDA, CDR2 SQIVND, per germline (reference sequence). The CDR3 has 14 amino acids. The CDR3 nucleotides read TGTGCCAGCAACCCTAGCGGGGGGCCCTACGAGCAGTACTTC. Translation: CASNPSGGPYEQYF.

V and J are TRBV27 and TRBJ1-1; D not resolved. This CDR3 comprises 14 residues. Between the trimmed V and J ends, which lost 2 bases and 7 bases, there was a span of 14 bases. Germline loops: CDR1 MNHEY, CDR2 SMNVEV (reference sequence). This CDR3 is CASSLGQSWGEAFF. In nucleotides, the CDR3 is TGTGCCAGCAGTTTAGGGCAGTCTTGGGGTGAAGCTTTCTTT.

The chain combines TRBV28 with TRBJ1-6; 10 bases align to TRBD1. The germline V gene has CDR1 MDHEN and CDR2 SYDVKM. The CDR3 loop spans 17 amino acids. Trimming cost V 3 bases and J 2 bases; bases outside gene matches: 4. Here the CDR3 reads CASSFIGQGAYNSPLHF. Here the CDR3 DNA reads TGTGCCAGCAGTTTCATTGGACAGGGGGCCTATAATTCACCCCTCCACTTT.

The J gene is TRBJ2-2, the V gene TRBV4-1; perhaps TRBD1 as D (6 bases). Germline V gene lookup returns CDR1 MGHRA and CDR2 YSYEKL. There are 14 residues in the CDR3. Trimming cost V 3 bases and J 4 bases, with 9 bases left between them. The CDR3, as DNA: TGCGCCAGCAGCCAGGGGGCGGGCACCGGGGAGCTGTTTTTT. It codes for CASSQGAGTGELFF.

This clone appeared once. This chain uses TRBV6-6 with TRBJ2-1; 8 nucleotides line up with TRBD1. This CDR3 contains 15 residues. V dropped 5 bases and J dropped 1; count of bases not matched to a gene: 4. Germline V gene data show CDR1 as MNHNY and CDR2 as SVGAGI (reference sequence). CDR3 region: CASSGQGVSYNEQFF. Here the CDR3 DNA reads TGTGCCAGCAGTGGACAGGGTGTTTCCTACAATGAGCAGTTCTTC.

The V call is TRBV5-1, the J call TRBJ2-7; 7 positions agree with TRBD1. V trimming: 4 bases; J trimming: 4 bases; junction bases outside the gene matches: 5. CDR1 and CDR2 from the germline V gene are SGHRS and YFSETQ. The CDR3 contains 13 residues. CDR3 residues: CASSRGGVYEQYF. In nucleotides, the CDR3 is TGCGCCAGCAGCAGAGGGGGCGTTTACGAGCAGTACTTC.

The chain uses TRBV6-6 and TRBJ2-7; the D gene is possibly TRBD2 (5 bases). V lost 2 bases and J 6 bases, leaving 8 bases between the germline ends. Germline lookup yields CDR1 MNHNY and CDR2 SVGAGI (reference sequence). The CDR3 is 12 residues long. The CDR3 DNA is TGTGCCAGCAGTTACACGGGAATCGAGCAGTACTTC. This encodes CASSYTGIEQYF.

The chain uses TRBV7-9 and TRBJ2-7, with a possible D match to TRBD1 (5 bases). V lost 1 base to trimming and J lost 3 bases, with 7 bases between them. CDR1 is SEHNR and CDR2 is FQNEAQ in the germline V gene (reference sequence). This CDR3 comprises 13 residues. The CDR3 DNA follows: TGTGCCAGCAGCTTAGAACAGGACTACGAGCAGTACTTC. It codes for CASSLEQDYEQYF.

V and J are TRBV7-2 and TRBJ1-1; the D gene is possibly TRBD1 (5 bases). Trimming removed 5 bases at V and 5 bases at J, with 15 bases between. CDR1 is SGHTA, CDR2 FQGNSA, per germline. CDR3 length: 14 residues. Written as DNA, the CDR3 is TGTGCCAGCAGCCACGGGGGGTTGGGTACTGAAGCTTTCTTT. Its protein product is CASSHGGLGTEAFF.

The chain is built from TRBV9 and TRBJ1-1, with no clear D. Germline V gene data show CDR1 as SGDLS and CDR2 as YYNGEE. Between the trimmed V and J ends, which lost 3 bases and 5 bases, there was a span of 11 bases. The CDR3 spans 13 residues. CDR3 protein: CASSEWSKTEAFF. DNA of the CDR3: TGTGCCAGCAGCGAGTGGAGTAAGACTGAAGCTTTCTTT.

This chain links TRBV29-1 with TRBJ1-2, with D unclear. The V end lost 3 bases, the J end lost 13 bases, and 12 bases lay between the germline ends. Germline CDR1 reads SQVTM; CDR2 reads ANQGSEA. This CDR3 comprises 10 residues. The CDR3 loop reads CSVDLKPSTF. CDR3 in DNA: TGCAGCGTTGATCTAAAGCCGTCCACCTTC.

The chain is built from TRBV9 and TRBJ2-3, with 7 bases lining up with TRBD2. This CDR3 spans 14 amino acids. V was clipped by 3 bases and J by 5 bases; unmatched bases: 6. CDR1 is SGDLS and CDR2 is YYNGEE in the germline V gene. CDR3 residues: CASSEGGVGDTQYF. The CDR3, as DNA: TGTGCCAGCAGCGAGGGAGGGGTCGGAGATACGCAGTATTTT.

The rearrangement links TRBV9 to TRBJ2-1; D is unclear. In germline, CDR1 is SGDLS, CDR2 YYNGEE. V was trimmed by 0 bases and J by 0 bases, leaving 7 bases between them. This CDR3 contains 15 residues. The CDR3 bases are TGTGCCAGCAGCGTAGAAGTCAGCTCCTACAATGAGCAGTTCTTC. Amino acids: CASSVEVSSYNEQFF.

In this sample, this clone turned up once. This chain connects TRBV6-5 to TRBJ2-1, with 10 bases aligning to TRBD1. Germline V CDR1 and CDR2: MNHEY, SVGAGI. Germline trimming cut 3 bases from V and 2 bases from J; bases unmatched to any gene: 1. The CDR3 length is 15 residues. CDR3 protein: CASSYGQGAYNEQFF. The DNA of the CDR3 is TGTGCCAGCAGTTATGGACAGGGGGCCTACAATGAGCAGTTCTTC.

This clone was seen a single time. This CDR3 is also generated by other DNA sequences in the sample. In nucleotides, the CDR3 is TGTGCCAGCAGCGTGGCTAGCGGGGACTACGAGCAGTACTTC. Its protein is CASSVASGDYEQYF. This chain connects TRBV9 to TRBJ2-7; TRBD2 agrees at 9 bases. The V gene's germline CDR1 is SGDLS and CDR2 YYNGEE. The CDR3 is 14 amino acids. V lost 2 bases and J lost 3; bases outside the gene matches: 3.

This rearrangement joins TRBV19 to TRBJ1-6; D unresolved. In germline, CDR1 is LNHDA, CDR2 SQIVND (reference sequence). The germline V and J ends were trimmed by 3 bases and 6 bases, with 12 bases remaining between them. This CDR3 is built from 15 residues. The CDR3 DNA reads as TGTGCCAGTAGTATTAACCCTGCCCTTAATTCACCCCTCCACTTT. Encoded protein: CASSINPALNSPLHF.

The chain joins TRBV4-2 to TRBJ2-3; 15 nucleotides match TRBD2. Germline-derived CDR1 and CDR2 are LGHNA and YNFKEQ. CDR3 length equals 20 residues. The V and J ends lost 0 bases and 0 bases, in that order; junction bases with no gene match: 7. CDR3 bases: TGTGCCAGCAGCCAAGATGCGGGGACTAGCGGGGGGACTAGCACAGATACGCAGTATTTT. This encodes CASSQDAGTSGGTSTDTQYF.

The chain carries TRBV4-3 and TRBJ1-2; unclear D gene. V lost 0 bases and J 3 bases, leaving 8 bases between the germline ends. The germline CDR1 and CDR2 sequences are LGHNA and YSLEER. This CDR3 is 14 amino acids long. CDR3 protein: CASSQEVGDYGYTF. CDR3 bases: TGCGCCAGCAGCCAAGAGGTAGGAGACTATGGCTACACCTTC.

The gene calls are TRBV27 and TRBJ2-5; 14 bases agree with TRBD2. Germline CDR1 MNHEY, CDR2 SMNVEV (reference sequence). The CDR3 consists of 16 residues. Germline trimming cut 5 bases from V and 5 bases from J; bases unmatched to any gene: 7. In nucleotides, the CDR3 is TGTGCCAGCAGTCCGACTAGCGGGGGGGCCGGTGAGACCCAGTACTTC. It yields the protein CASSPTSGGAGETQYF.

The chain uses TRBV27 and TRBJ2-1, with D possibly matching TRBD2 (5 bases). Trimming took 2 bases from V and 7 from J, leaving 6 bases between them. Germline CDR1 MNHEY, CDR2 SMNVEV (reference sequence). This CDR3 has 12 amino acids. The CDR3 DNA is TGTGCCAGCAGTTTAGGGGAGAATGAGCAGTTCTTC. It translates to CASSLGENEQFF.

The gene calls are TRBV19 and TRBJ2-7, with 8 bases aligning to TRBD1. Germline V gene sequence: CDR1 LNHDA, CDR2 SQIVND (reference sequence). J was trimmed by 2 bases and V by 0 bases; bases with no gene match: 21. The CDR3 has 21 amino acids. The CDR3 DNA sequence: TGTGCCAGTAGTATAGATTTTGTGAAAGGATGGAACGGGACAGGTACCTACGAGCAGTACTTC. Its protein is CASSIDFVKGWNGTGTYEQYF.

The chain is built from TRBV4-1 and TRBJ1-2, with D tentatively TRBD1 (6 bases). The CDR3 is 13 residues long. Trimming took off 1 base at V and 8 bases at J, with 11 bases between the two ends. From germline, CDR1 is MGHRA and CDR2 YSYEKL. The CDR3 spells CASSQAAGDGYTF. As DNA, the CDR3 is TGCGCCAGCAGCCAAGCGGCAGGGGACGGCTACACCTTC.

The sample holds one count of this clone. J is TRBJ1-2 and V is TRBV4-1; 10 nucleotides agree with TRBD1. V gave up 3 bases and J gave up 6 bases; unmatched junction bases: 4. The germline CDR1 and CDR2 sequences are MGHRA and YSYEKL. The length of the CDR3 is 14 residues. The CDR3 DNA reads as TGCGCCAGCAGCCAGGTTGGACAGGGGGATGGCTACACCTTC. It codes for CASSQVGQGDGYTF.

The chain joins TRBV4-1 to TRBJ2-3; 10 nucleotides align to TRBD2. V was clipped by 0 bases and J by 7 bases; unmatched bases: 10. The length of the CDR3 is 17 residues. CDR1 and CDR2 from the germline V gene are MGHRA and YSYEKL. CDR3 sequence: CASSQDGGGLATYTQYF. Written as DNA, the CDR3 is TGCGCCAGCAGCCAAGATGGGGGGGGACTAGCGACCTATACGCAGTATTTT.

V is TRBV4-1 and J is TRBJ2-7; 7 positions agree with TRBD1. CDR1 is MGHRA and CDR2 is YSYEKL in the germline V gene. This CDR3 has 14 residues. With V trimmed by 5 bases and J by 5 bases, 9 bases remained unmatched. CDR3 nucleotides: TGCGCCAGCAGCGGGGACAGATCGGTCCACGAGCAGTACTTC. Translation gives CASSGDRSVHEQYF.

The rearrangement uses TRBV9 and TRBJ2-7, with D possibly matching TRBD2 (6 bases). Trimming pared 0 bases from V and 3 bases from J, leaving 13 bases between. The CDR3 is 15 residues long. Germline V gene data show CDR1 as SGDLS and CDR2 as YYNGEE. CDR3 nucleotides: TGTGCCAGCAGCGTAGAGGACGGGACTTTCTACGAGCAGTACTTC. Its translation is CASSVEDGTFYEQYF.

V gene TRBV19 combines with J gene TRBJ2-7; D not certain. V was clipped by 5 bases and J by 5 bases, with 13 bases between them. The CDR3 is 13 residues long. The V gene's germline CDR1 is LNHDA and CDR2 SQIVND (reference sequence). The chain's CDR3 is CASSVGTNHEQYF. For the CDR3, the DNA is TGTGCCAGTAGTGTCGGAACCAACCACGAGCAGTACTTC.

The CDR3 region is CASSQDPWGLGGTGELFF. In DNA form, the CDR3 reads TGCGCCAGCAGCCAAGACCCGTGGGGACTAGGAGGGACCGGGGAGCTGTTTTTT. J is TRBJ2-2 and V is TRBV4-1; 8 nucleotides align to TRBD2. CDR1 and CDR2 from the germline V gene are MGHRA and YSYEKL. The V segment lost 0 bases and the J segment 5 bases; nucleotides outside the gene matches: 11. The CDR3 runs to 18 residues.

The chain carries TRBV6-5 and TRBJ2-7; D is perhaps TRBD1 (5 bases). V gave up 4 bases and J gave up 1 base, with 14 bases separating them. The CDR3 spans 15 residues. CDR1 MNHEY and CDR2 SVGAGI come from the germline V gene. The CDR3 spells CASSWSGPPSYEQYF. CDR3 nucleotides: TGTGCCAGCAGTTGGTCAGGGCCTCCTTCCTACGAGCAGTACTTC.

The count of this clone is one. This chain links TRBV11-3 with TRBJ2-7; D call uncertain. The CDR3 has 14 residues. Trimming pared 1 base from V and 2 bases from J, leaving 9 bases between. Germline lookup yields CDR1 SGHNT and CDR2 YENEEA. The CDR3 here is CASSLGVSPYEQYF. The CDR3 DNA is TGTGCCAGCAGCTTAGGGGTCAGCCCCTACGAGCAGTACTTC.